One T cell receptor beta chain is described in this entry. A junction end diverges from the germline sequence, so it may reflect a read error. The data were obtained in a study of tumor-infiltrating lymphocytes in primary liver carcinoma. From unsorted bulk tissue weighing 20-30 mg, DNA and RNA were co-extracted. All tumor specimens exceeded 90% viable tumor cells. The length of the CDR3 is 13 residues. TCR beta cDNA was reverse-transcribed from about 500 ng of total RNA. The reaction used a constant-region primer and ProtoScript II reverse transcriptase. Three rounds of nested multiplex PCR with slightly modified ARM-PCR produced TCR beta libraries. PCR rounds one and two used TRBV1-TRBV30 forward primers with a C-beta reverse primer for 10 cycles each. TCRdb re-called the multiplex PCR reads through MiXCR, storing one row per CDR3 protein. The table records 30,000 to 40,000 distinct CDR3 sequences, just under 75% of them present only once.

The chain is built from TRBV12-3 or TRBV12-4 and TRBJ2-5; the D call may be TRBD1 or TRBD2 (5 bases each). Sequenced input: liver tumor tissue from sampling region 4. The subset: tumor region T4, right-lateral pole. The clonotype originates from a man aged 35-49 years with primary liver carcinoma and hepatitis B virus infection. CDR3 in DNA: TGCGCCAACAGCCGAAGTGGGACAGAGACCCAGTACTTC. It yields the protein CANSRSGTETQYF.